The entry below gives a single T cell receptor beta chain sequence along with its context. The antigen this receptor binds is unknown. Base qualities were left out, and no much larger clone turns up one base away. The donors were healthy, HIV-negative adults with no recently reported acute infections or vaccinations. Only Caucasian adults living in Nashville, Tennessee, USA were represented among the donors. CD4+ T cells were enriched by magnetic negative selection, after which naive cells were positively selected on CD45RA and the negative fraction was taken as the memory subset. After blood collection by leukapheresis, PBMCs were isolated using Ficoll-Histopaque density gradient centrifugation and then cryopreserved in the vapor phase of liquid nitrogen. Analytical flow cytometry was used to check the purity and quantity of each magnetically sorted T cell population. Genomic DNA was isolated from every sorted fraction and measured by UV absorbance on a Nanodrop 2000c.

This entry is derived from a study of shared clonotypes between healthy human individuals (dated by TCRdb to about 2020). Background for the entire study: A couple of women and three men aged 18 to 49 years were included in the cohort. Per donor, three plates each were used for CD4 naive and CD4 memory, two for CD8 naive, and one for CD8 memory. To increase sequencing depth and limit assay-specific biases, different laboratories used diverse techniques to prepare libraries and sequence TCR repertoires. Leukapheresis yielded between about 0.9 and 10 billion PBMCs per donor. To estimate repertoire size and how much clonotype sharing occurs between individuals, the study deeply sequenced the blood TCR repertoires of several healthy adults. What the research found in general, with its limitations: Rarefaction of sorted-subset datasets indicated incomplete sequencing despite the large sequencing depth. Compared with non-shared clonotypes, the clonotypes found in all four sorted-subset donors had higher generation probabilities. Pairwise subsampling led to the expectation that sequencing depth would affect the degree of clonotype sharing among donors. Only blood was sampled, and tissue TCR repertoires likely differ from those in blood. When a handful of donors were compared, the shared fraction of clonotypes was 5% to 6.5% for naive CD4, more than 3% for naive CD8, 2% to 2.5% for memory CD4, and around 0.4% for memory CD8. Larger estimated clonotype richness was generally found for naive subsets than for memory subsets. Because the study included a small number of donors, the genetic and exposure-history diversity represented was limited.

The germline V gene provides CDR1 SNHLY and CDR2 FYNNEI. The cysteine opens and the phenylalanine closes a CDR3 of 14 amino acids. The DNA shown is the 42-base CDR3, in frame from base 1. V is clipped by 3 bases and J by 9 bases, and the sequence between their germline boundaries is 16 bases long. TCR CDR3 regions were amplified from genomic DNA by multiplex PCR using the deep immunoSEQ assay. Genomic DNA extracted from each cell subset was distributed evenly over all wells of several immunoSEQ 96-well plates, and each plate served as one replicate. For sorted subsets, about 220 ng of genomic DNA, equivalent to 25,000 to 35,000 T cell genomes, went into each replicate PCR. Purified libraries were measured with a Qubit 3.0 fluorometer, size-checked on a Bioanalyzer 2100, and measured again with the KAPA Library Quantification kit. Every immunoSEQ 96-well plate was sequenced on a dedicated single-read 150-cycle Illumina NextSeq 550 flow cell. From the authors' description of their analysis: Because the immunoSEQ output held only junctional sequences and lacked quality scores, the filtering could not match the filtering applied to full-length reads. To assign V/J genes and CDR3, sequences were annotated using PyIR, a Python wrapper for IgBLAST v1.9, with IMGT germline references. Reads with weak V/J assignments (E-value above 1e-6), missing CDR3, stop codons, out-of-frame junctions, or ambiguous translated residues were removed. V3J clonotypes were defined by identical inferred V gene, J gene, and CDR3 amino acid sequence. Percentage overlap between repertoires was computed as shared unique clonotypes divided by the size of the smaller repertoire. Richness of each repertoire was evaluated using RTK rarefaction, the Chao1 estimator, and Recon v2.1 estimates of unobserved clonotypes. Generation probabilities were computed with OLGA for all TCRbeta clonotypes obtained by the gDNA method from a few donors. TCRdb stores this immuneACCESS table with in-frame sequences only. Part of the clones is absent; in the studies checked, under half of the shortfall reflects unresolved V genes, and no reason is known for the rest. That table furnishes V, J and clone size, whereas the DNA furnished D and trimming. A total of roughly 2,500,000 clones appear in this sample, 93% of them only once. Of the sample, approximately 0.35% falls within the top ten clones.

The specimen was naive CD4+ T cells from PBMCs. The cell subset or site label on this specimen signifies: CD45RA+ positively selected. The chain is encoded by TRBV2 joined to TRBJ2-3, with the D segment identity uncertain. The source is a man aged 18 to 35 in good health. Some clones in this sample may be carry-over from other donors' samples. The DNA sequence is TGTGCCAGCAGTGATTCTTGGAGTGAGAGCACGCAGTATTTT. Translated, this is CASSDSWSESTQYF.